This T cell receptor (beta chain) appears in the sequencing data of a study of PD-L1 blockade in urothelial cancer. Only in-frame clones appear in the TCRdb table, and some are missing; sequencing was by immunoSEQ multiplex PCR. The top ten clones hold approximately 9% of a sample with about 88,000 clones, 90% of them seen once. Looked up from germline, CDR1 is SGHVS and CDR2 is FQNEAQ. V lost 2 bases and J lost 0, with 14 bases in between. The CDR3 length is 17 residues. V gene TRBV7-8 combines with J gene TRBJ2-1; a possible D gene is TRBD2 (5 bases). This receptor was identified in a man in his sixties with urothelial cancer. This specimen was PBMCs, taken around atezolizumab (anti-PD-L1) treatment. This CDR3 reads CASSLTRGPSSYNEQFF. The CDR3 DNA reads TGTGCCAGCAGCTTAACCCGGGGTCCATCCTCCTACAATGAGCAGTTCTTC.